This T cell receptor (beta chain) was obtained from a study of blood T cell repertoires in COVID-19. Per the germline V gene, CDR1 is SNHLY and CDR2 is FYNNEI. This CDR3 comprises 14 residues. V shed 4 bases, J shed 1 base, and the junction held 4 bases outside the gene matches. Profiled with immunoSEQ multiplex PCR; TCRdb holds only in-frame clones, not every one. The table lists fewer than 150,000 clones, around 90% of them singletons. Sample: peripheral blood. This sequence joins TRBV2 and TRBJ2-7; 7 bases map to TRBD2. This clonotype was sampled from a woman aged 50 to 60 with active or convalescent COVID-19. CDR3 region: CASSGLADSYEQYF. CDR3 nucleotides: TGTGCCAGCAGTGGCCTAGCGGATTCCTACGAGCAGTACTTC.